Here is one T cell receptor beta chain with its context. Antigen: not known. PCR primers comprised 60 Vbeta and 13 Jbeta primers. Measured with immunoSEQ multiplex PCR; TCRdb has only the in-frame clones, and not every one. The ten top clones account for 4% to 5.5%, within a sample of some 75,000 clones. Losses at the gene ends were 3 bases for V and 3 bases for J; bases not matched to a gene: 5. The CDR3 has 14 residues. CDR1 is SGHRS and CDR2 is YFSETQ in the germline V gene. These data are taken from a study of cytomegalovirus exposure and HLA in healthy donors. Study-wide context: HLA-typed donors were the source of about 90 million unique TCRs held in an early data release. General study points: The listing of fewer than 200 TCR beta chains classed them as cytomegalovirus-associated.

V usage is TRBV5-1 and J usage is TRBJ2-7, with 8 nucleotides matching TRBD1. Sequencing was done on a sample of PBMCs. The origin of this receptor is a man aged 35 to 55 in good health and CMV-seronegative. The CDR3 DNA reads TGCGCCAGCAGCTATGCGGACAGGGACTACGAGCAGTACTTC. The encoded protein is CASSYADRDYEQYF.